The rows below give T cell receptor beta chains drawn from one sample of a study of cytomegalovirus exposure and HLA in healthy donors. Some clones are missing from TCRdb's copy, which holds only in-frame ones; the method was immunoSEQ multiplex PCR. The sample holds around 200,000 clones, about 80% seen once. The sample taken for sequencing was PBMCs. The receptors were sampled from a man aged 40-50 years in good health and CMV-seronegative. Both conserved end residues are part of each CDR3. A D gene is named only where the DNA matches it firmly. Clone size is given for some rows only: seen once, a few or many times, or a class if the clone is expanded.

>TRBV7-9|few|TRBJ2-5|NA
TGTTCCAGCAGCGATCAGGCCGGGACCCAGTACTTC
CSSSDQAGTQYF
>TRBV9|NA|TRBJ2-5|TRBD2
TGTGCCAGCAGCGGGGGACTAGCGGGGGGGCAAGAGACCCAGTACTTC
CASSGGLAGGQETQYF
>TRBV5-6|NA|TRBJ2-7|TRBD1
TGTGCCAGCAGCTTGCGGGGACAGGGGCTTCTCGAGCAGTACTTC
CASSLRGQGLLEQYF
>TRBV28|once|TRBJ2-4|TRBD1
TGTGCCAGCAGCAGACAGGGGATGGACAAAAACATTCAGTACTTC
CASSRQGMDKNIQYF
>TRBV7-2|NA|TRBJ1-2|TRBD1
TGTGCCAGCAGCTCGGGGAGGGGGACAGGAAAAAACTATGGCTACACCTTC
CASSSGRGTGKNYGYTF
>TRBV27|NA|TRBJ2-7|NA
TGTGCCAGCAGTTTAGGCTCGGGAGTTTACGAGCAGTACTTC
CASSLGSGVYEQYF
>TRBV7-9|NA|TRBJ2-1|NA
TGTGCCAGCAGCTTGGGGGGGGCAGGGCTCAATGAGCAGTTCTTC
CASSLGGAGLNEQFF
>TRBV4-2|NA|TRBJ1-1|NA
TGTGCCAGCAGCCCCGGGAGACCAGTGAACACTGAAGCTTTCTTT
CASSPGRPVNTEAFF
>TRBV5-1|NA|TRBJ2-7|NA
TGCGCCAGCAGCCTCTCGGGGGTTTCCTACGAGCAGTACTTC
CASSLSGVSYEQYF
>TRBV7-8|NA|TRBJ1-1|NA
TGTGCCAGCAGCTTAGCGCGAGGAGGGAACCCTGAAGCTTTCTTT
CASSLARGGNPEAFF
>TRBV29-1|few|TRBJ2-1|TRBD1
TGCAGCGTTCCTACAGGGGGCGCAGGTAGGAATGAGCAGTTCTTC
CSVPTGGAGRNEQFF
>TRBV27|NA|TRBJ2-7|NA
TGTGCCAGCAGTTTATTGGGAGGCTCCTACGAGCAGTACTTC
CASSLLGGSYEQYF
>TRBV7-3|NA|TRBJ2-3|TRBD1
TGTGCCAGCAGCTCCCGGACAGGGGGCAGCACAGATACGCAGTATTTT
CASSSRTGGSTDTQYF
>TRBV13|NA|TRBJ2-2|NA
TGTGCCAGCAGCCCCGACAGTCAGAACACCGGGGAGCTGTTTTTT
CASSPDSQNTGELFF
>TRBV9|NA|TRBJ2-3|NA
TGTGCCAGCAGTCCTCAGTCTGGCCGAGATACGCAGTATTTT
CASSPQSGRDTQYF
>TRBV28|NA|TRBJ2-7|NA
TGTGCCAGCAGTTTAAGGGGGTTGACCTACGAGCAGTACTTC
CASSLRGLTYEQYF
>TRBV4-1|NA|TRBJ2-5|NA
TGCGCCAGCAGCCCTTACGACGTCTTCGGGGAGCAGTACTTC
CASSPYDVFGEQYF
>TRBV5-6|NA|TRBJ1-4|NA
TGTGCCAGCAGCTTGGCTACAGGGTCGAATGAAAAACTGTTTTTT
CASSLATGSNEKLFF